The T cell receptor beta chain described here comes from a study of T cells in Graves' hyperthyroidism and ophthalmopathy. Aged 18 to 65, the patients had hyperthyroidism that was newly diagnosed and had lasted under 2 months. Fresh peripheral blood, about 9.9 ml, yielded the PBMCs. From RNA transcripts, TCR beta CDR3 regions were amplified. TCR CDR3 underwent first-round RT-PCR with the HTBI primer set. TCRdb itself ran the multiplex PCR reads through MiXCR, one entry per CDR3 protein. This sample yields approximately 330,000 distinct CDR3 sequences, of which about 20% are seen a single time; about 49% belongs to the top ten. Many counts were recorded for this clonotype. This CDR3 region has 14 residues. The germline gives CDR1 KGHSH, CDR2 LQKENI. The germline V and J ends were trimmed by 4 bases and 4 bases, with 11 bases remaining between them.

The sequencing sample was made of blood. This sequence originates from a woman between 50 and 59 years old with Graves' hyperthyroidism. The chain joins TRBV18 to TRBJ1-5; D is possibly TRBD1 (5 bases). The CDR3 region is CASSQDTENQPQHF. The CDR3 DNA follows: TGTGCCAGCTCACAGGACACGGAGAATCAGCCCCAGCATTTT.